The source of this T cell receptor beta chain is a study of beta chain features in type 1 diabetes. Study information: Healthy donors and patients showed comparable age, gender and cell yields. Findings and caveats of the study: Naive, central memory and regulatory TCRB repertoires appeared more similar among patients than healthy donors.

This clone was observed a single time. The antigen remains undetermined. TCRB transcripts that were expressed got sequenced, as all of the isolated RNA had been reverse transcribed. Sequencing used immunoSEQ multiplex PCR; TCRdb keeps in-frame clones, though not all of them. The repertoire holds under 550,000 clones, with approximately 10% as singletons. The ends were cut back, 0 bases at V and 5 bases at J, with 10 bases in the middle. This CDR3 contains 14 residues. Germline V gene sequence: CDR1 SGHVS, CDR2 FNYEAQ. Source material: naive CD4+ T cells from blood. The TCR comes from a woman under 30 in good health. The V call is TRBV7-6, the J call TRBJ2-5; D uncertain. The CDR3 DNA follows: TGTGCCAGCAGCTTAGCCGGGCTGAGGGAGACCCAGTACTTC. Amino acids: CASSLAGLRETQYF. The full variable domain, completed using reference TRBV7-6 and TRBJ2-5, is GAGVSQSPRYKVTKRGQDVALRCDPISGHVSLYWYRQALGQGPEFLTYFNYEAQQDKSGLPNDRFSAERPEGSISTLTIQRTEQRDSAMYRCASSLAGLRETQYFGPGTRLLVL.